A single sample is the source of the 5 T cell receptor beta chains below, sequenced in a study of blood T cell repertoires in COVID-19. Here immunoSEQ multiplex PCR was the method, and the copy in TCRdb shows in-frame clones only, minus some. This sample has roughly 70,000 clones, with around 75% found just once. The sequencing input was peripheral blood. These receptors all come from a man between 65 and 80 years old with acute or convalescent COVID-19.

This rearrangement joins TRBV19 to TRBJ1-5, with D possibly being TRBD1 (5 bases). The V gene's germline CDR1 is LNHDA and CDR2 SQIVND (reference sequence). V was trimmed by 7 bases and J by 7 bases, leaving 17 bases between them. The CDR3 loop spans 14 amino acids. CDR3 sequence reads: CASTVWGVEQPQHF. The CDR3 DNA reads as TGTGCCAGTACCGTGTGGGGGGTGGAACAGCCCCAGCATTTT. The whole variable domain, filled in from reference TRBV19 and TRBJ1-5, reads DGGITQSPKYLFRKEGQNVTLSCEQNLNHDAMYWYRQDPGQGLRLIYYSQIVNDFQKGDIAEGYSVSREKKESFPLTVTSAQKNPTAFYLCASTVWGVEQPQHFGDGTRLSIL.

The chain carries TRBV5-8 and TRBJ2-3; 14 positions agree with TRBD2. This CDR3 spans 17 amino acids. The V gene end was trimmed by 4 bases and the J gene end by 7 bases; junction bases not matched to a gene: 11. Germline V gene sequence: CDR1 SGHTS, CDR2 YDEGEE. The CDR3 DNA sequence: TGTGCCAGCAGCCCTGGGACTAGCGGGAGCGTGGTATATACGCAGTATTTT. The encoded protein is CASSPGTSGSVVYTQYF. The full variable domain, in which reference TRBV5-8 and TRBJ2-3 provide the parts outside the CDR3, is EAGVTQSPTHLIKTRGQQATLRCSPISGHTSVYWYQQALGLGLQFLLWYDEGEERNRGNFPPRFSGRQFPNYSSELNVNALELEDSALYLCASSPGTSGSVVYTQYFGPGTRLTVL.

The V call is TRBV18, the J call TRBJ2-7; 15 bases map to TRBD2. The CDR3 extends over 17 amino acids. Germline trimming cut 1 base from V and 6 bases from J; bases unmatched to any gene: 7. Germline values: CDR1 KGHSH, CDR2 LQKENI. DNA of the CDR3: TGTGCCAGCTCACCACGGGGACTAGCGGGAGGTAACGGCGAGCAGTACTTC. Its translation: CASSPRGLAGGNGEQYF.

The V and J genes are TRBV11-3 and TRBJ2-7; D gene ambiguous. Germline-derived CDR1 and CDR2 are SGHNT and YENEEA. This CDR3 has 13 amino acids. V was cut by 5 bases and J by 6 bases, with 14 bases left in between. This chain's CDR3 is CASSAGYFAEQYF. DNA of the CDR3: TGTGCCAGCAGCGCCGGTTATTTCGCCGAGCAGTACTTC. Together with reference TRBV11-3 and TRBJ2-7, the CDR3 gives the full variable domain: EAGVVQSPRYKIIEKKQPVAFWCNPISGHNTLYWYLQNLGQGPELLIRYENEEAVDDSQLPKDRFSAERLKGVDSTLKIQPAELGDSAVYLCASSAGYFAEQYFGPGTRLTVT.

This clone appeared a few times. V usage is TRBV29-1 and J usage is TRBJ2-1; 7 nucleotides align to TRBD2. CDR3 size: 17 residues. The trim removed 1 base at V and 6 bases at J, leaving 15 bases unmatched. Germline V gene lookup returns CDR1 SQVTM and CDR2 ANQGSEA. This CDR3 reads CSVEVPLGLAETNEQFF. CDR3 sequence (DNA): TGCAGCGTTGAAGTTCCTCTTGGGCTAGCGGAGACCAATGAGCAGTTCTTC.